Included here is one T cell receptor (beta chain) sequence, with context. The target antigen is unknown. This CDR3 comprises 12 residues. The V gene lost 5 bases and the J gene lost 6 bases, with 9 bases spanning the gap. Germline V gene sequence: CDR1 SGHRS, CDR2 YFSETQ. Clones were read by immunoSEQ multiplex PCR, and TCRdb kept only the in-frame ones, dropping some. The data show 180,000 or so clones, around 90% seen once. This specimen belongs to a study of Ad26.COV2.S vaccination and SARS-CoV-2 variants. Study-wide results and caveats: Total T cell responses, in the TCR breadth and depth analyses, may have been underestimated. Vaccine and placebo recipients had similar non-spike TCR breadth. Vaccinees reportedly had broad spike-specific CD8+ and CD4+ T cell responses.

The TCR originated in a human donor who had recovered from COVID-19. Sample: peripheral blood, taken after recovery from COVID-19. The chain employs TRBV5-1 and TRBJ2-1; D unclear. CDR3 DNA: TGCGCCAGCAGGGCGTTGGTCAATGAGCAGTTCTTC. It specifies CASRALVNEQFF. Full variable domain (rest looked up from reference TRBV5-1 and TRBJ2-1): KAGVTQTPRYLIKTRGQQVTLSCSPISGHRSVSWYQQTPGQGLQFLFEYFSETQRNKGNFPGRFSGRQFSNSRSEMNVSTLELGDSALYLCASRALVNEQFFGPGTRLTVL.